These T cell receptor beta chains were read from a single sample in a study of T-cell reconstitution after alpha-beta-depleted transplantation in children. TCRdb reanalysed the PCR reads using MiXCR and keeps one entry per CDR3 protein. The data contain around 450,000 distinct CDR3 sequences, around two fifths of them singletons. Here the sequenced sample was PBMCs, taken before TCRalphabeta/CD19-depleted stem cell transplant. Receptors originate from a girl between 2 and 10 years old with aplastic anemia, due to receive a stem cell transplant. CDR3s include the opening cysteine and the closing phenylalanine or tryptophan. A D gene is named only where the DNA matches it firmly. Clone size is not always given. Where it is, it says once, few, many or a class for expanded clones.

clone size	D gene	V gene	J gene	CDR3 protein	CDR3 DNA
few	TRBD2	TRBV9	TRBJ2-1	CASSVEERTSGYNEQFF	TGTGCCAGCAGCGTAGAAGAGAGGACTAGCGGATACAATGAGCAGTTCTTC
-	-	TRBV6-1	TRBJ2-5	CATLTGWGQETQYF	TGTGCCACCCTGACGGGATGGGGCCAAGAGACCCAGTACTTC
-	-	TRBV11-3	TRBJ2-1	CASSLSYQSSYNEQFF	TGTGCCAGCAGCTTAAGTTACCAAAGCTCCTACAATGAGCAGTTCTTC
-	-	TRBV20-1	TRBJ2-3	CSPPAGTDTQYF	TGCAGTCCCCCCGCGGGGACAGATACGCAGTATTTT
many	-	TRBV7-8	TRBJ2-5	CASSFRPETQYF	TGTGCCAGCAGCTTCCGCCCTGAGACCCAGTACTTC
-	-	TRBV12-3/TRBV12-4	TRBJ2-7	CASSLTTAGTYEQYF	TGTGCCAGCAGCCTGACAACTGCCGGAACCTACGAGCAGTACTTC
-	TRBD1	TRBV7-9	TRBJ1-2	CASSSPTGSGYTF	TGTGCCAGCAGTTCCCCGACAGGGTCGGGCTACACCTTC
-	TRBD2	TRBV30	TRBJ2-1	CAWGRAGLGNEQFF	TGTGCCTGGGGGAGGGCCGGTCTTGGAAATGAGCAGTTCTTC
few	-	TRBV12-3/TRBV12-4	TRBJ1-1	CASSARTVNTEAFF	TGTGCCAGCAGTGCCCGGACGGTGAACACTGAAGCTTTCTTT
-	TRBD2	TRBV5-1	TRBJ2-7	CASRGEAYEQYF	TGCGCCAGCCGGGGGGAGGCCTACGAGCAGTACTTC
-	-	TRBV20-1	TRBJ2-1	CSAKFGAYNEQFF	TGCAGTGCGAAGTTTGGGGCCTACAATGAGCAGTTCTTC
many	-	TRBV5-6	TRBJ2-2	CASSLGDSDTGELFF	TGTGCCAGCAGCTTGGGGGATTCGGACACCGGGGAGCTGTTTTTT
-	-	TRBV29-1	TRBJ2-3	CSASSYTTDTQYF	TGCAGCGCTTCCAGTTATACCACAGATACGCAGTATTTT